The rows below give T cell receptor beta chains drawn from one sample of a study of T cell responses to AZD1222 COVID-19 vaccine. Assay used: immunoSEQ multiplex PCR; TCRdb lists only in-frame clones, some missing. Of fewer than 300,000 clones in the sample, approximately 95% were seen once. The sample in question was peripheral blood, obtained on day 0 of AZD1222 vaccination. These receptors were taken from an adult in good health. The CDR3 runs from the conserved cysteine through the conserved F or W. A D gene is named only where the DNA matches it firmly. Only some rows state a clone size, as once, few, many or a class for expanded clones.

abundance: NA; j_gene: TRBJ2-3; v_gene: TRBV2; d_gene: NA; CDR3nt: TGTGCCAGCAGCGGGGGACCAACAGATACGCAGTATTTT; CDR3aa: CASSGGPTDTQYF
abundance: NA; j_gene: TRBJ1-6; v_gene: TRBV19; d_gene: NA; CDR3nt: TGTGCCAGTAGTGCAAAAAGGGGGAATTCACCCCTCCACTTT; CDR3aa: CASSAKRGNSPLHF
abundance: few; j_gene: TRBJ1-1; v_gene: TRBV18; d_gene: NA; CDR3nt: TGTGCCAGCTCACCGGCCGGGGGGAACACTGAAGCTTTCTTT; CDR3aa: CASSPAGGNTEAFF
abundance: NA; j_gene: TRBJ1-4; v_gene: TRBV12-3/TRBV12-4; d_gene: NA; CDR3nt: TGTGCCAGTAACAGGCGGGGGAGTGAAAAACTGTTTTTT; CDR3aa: CASNRRGSEKLFF
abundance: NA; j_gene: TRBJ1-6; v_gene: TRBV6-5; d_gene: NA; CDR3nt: TGTGCCAGCCTCCGAGGCAGGGCTGATTCACCCCTCCACTTT; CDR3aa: CASLRGRADSPLHF
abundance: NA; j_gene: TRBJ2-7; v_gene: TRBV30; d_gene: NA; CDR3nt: TGTGCCTGGAGTCTAAGCGGAGGGGGCGAGCAGTACTTC; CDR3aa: CAWSLSGGGEQYF
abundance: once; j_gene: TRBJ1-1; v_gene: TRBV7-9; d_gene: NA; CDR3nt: TGTGCCAGCAGCCTCCCAAGGGGGGGCACTGAAGCTTTCTTT; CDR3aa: CASSLPRGGTEAFF
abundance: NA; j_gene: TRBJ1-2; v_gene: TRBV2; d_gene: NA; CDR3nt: TGTGCCAGCCGAATAGGGGGGGGTAAGACCTTC; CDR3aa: CASRIGGGKTF
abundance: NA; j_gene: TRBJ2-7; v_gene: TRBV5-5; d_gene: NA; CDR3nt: TGTGCCAGCAGCTTGAGGGTAAACTCCTACGAGCAGTACTTC; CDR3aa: CASSLRVNSYEQYF
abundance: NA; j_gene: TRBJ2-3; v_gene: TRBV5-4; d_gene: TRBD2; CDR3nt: TGTGCCAGCAGCCCTAGTCCTAGGACTAGCGGAGATACGCAGTATTTT; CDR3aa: CASSPSPRTSGDTQYF
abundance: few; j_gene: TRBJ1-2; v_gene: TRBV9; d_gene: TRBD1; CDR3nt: TGTGCCAGCAGCACGGACAGGGGCCACTATGGCTACACCTTC; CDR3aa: CASSTDRGHYGYTF
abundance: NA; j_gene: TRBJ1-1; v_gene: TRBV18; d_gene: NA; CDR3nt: TGTGCCAGCTCACCTAACGACCCGGGGGTTGGAACTGAAGCTTTCTTT; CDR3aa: CASSPNDPGVGTEAFF
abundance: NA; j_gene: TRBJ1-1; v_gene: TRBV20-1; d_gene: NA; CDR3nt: TGCAGTGCTAGTCGGGGAAGGGAGGGCACTGAAGCTTTCTTT; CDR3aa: CSASRGREGTEAFF
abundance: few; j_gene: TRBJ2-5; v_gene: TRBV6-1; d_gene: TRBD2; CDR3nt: TGTGCCAGCAGTGAGCGTCTGGCCGTAGCGGGAGGGCGGAAAGGCGAGACCCAGTACTTC; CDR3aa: CASSERLAVAGGRKGETQYF
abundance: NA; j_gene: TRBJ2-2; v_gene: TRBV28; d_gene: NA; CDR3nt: TGTGCCAGCAGCCCTTCGGGGGACACCGGGGAGCTGTTTTTT; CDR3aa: CASSPSGDTGELFF
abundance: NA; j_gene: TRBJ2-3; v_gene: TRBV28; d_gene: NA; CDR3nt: TGTGCCAGCAGTGGACGTCCGGTTGCCTTGGAGTATTTT; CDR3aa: CASSGRPVALEYF
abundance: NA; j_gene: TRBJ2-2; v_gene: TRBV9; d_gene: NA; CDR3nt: TGTGCCAGCAGCCCCTCGTGGGCCGGGACCGGGGAGCTGTTTTTT; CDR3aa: CASSPSWAGTGELFF
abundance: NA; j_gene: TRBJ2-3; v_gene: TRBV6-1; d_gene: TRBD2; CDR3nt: TGTGCCAGCAGTGAGATAGCGGGACCCACAGATACGCAGTATTTT; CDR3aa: CASSEIAGPTDTQYF
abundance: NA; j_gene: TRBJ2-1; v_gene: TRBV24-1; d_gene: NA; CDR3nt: TGTGCCACCAGTGAAAGTGTGGCGGGCGTGGCCTACAATGAGCAGTTCTTC; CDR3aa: CATSESVAGVAYNEQFF
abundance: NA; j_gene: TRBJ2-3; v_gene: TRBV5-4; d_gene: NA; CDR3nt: TGTGCCAGCAGCCCGGTAGGGGCGGCTAGCACAGATACGCAGTATTTT; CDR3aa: CASSPVGAASTDTQYF
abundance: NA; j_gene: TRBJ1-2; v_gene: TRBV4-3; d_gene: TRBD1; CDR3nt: TGCGCCAGCAGCCAGTCTCCCGGGACAGACTATGGCTACACCTTC; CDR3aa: CASSQSPGTDYGYTF
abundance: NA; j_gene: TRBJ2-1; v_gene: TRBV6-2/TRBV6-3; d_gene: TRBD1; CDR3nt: TGTGCCAGCAGTACGACCGGGACAGGGGTCAATGAGCAGTTCTTC; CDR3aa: CASSTTGTGVNEQFF
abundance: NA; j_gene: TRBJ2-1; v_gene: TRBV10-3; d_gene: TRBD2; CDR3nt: TGTGCCATCAGTCAGGGCGGGAGGGTGGATGAGCAGTTCTTC; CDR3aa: CAISQGGRVDEQFF
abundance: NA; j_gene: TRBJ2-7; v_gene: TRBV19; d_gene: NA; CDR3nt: TGTGCCAGCCGATCTACAGGGAGCTCCTACGAGCAGTACTTC; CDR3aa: CASRSTGSSYEQYF
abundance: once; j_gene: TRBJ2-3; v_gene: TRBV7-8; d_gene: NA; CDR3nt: TGTGCCAGCAGCTTAGGGCGGGCCTGGACAGATACGCAGTATTTT; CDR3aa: CASSLGRAWTDTQYF
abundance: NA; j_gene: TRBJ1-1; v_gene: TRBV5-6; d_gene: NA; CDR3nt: TGTGCCTCGACGGGGACACTGCTGACGGAAGCTTTCTTT; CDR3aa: CASTGTLLTEAFF
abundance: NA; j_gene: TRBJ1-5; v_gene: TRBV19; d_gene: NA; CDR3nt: TGTGCCAGTACCTCCAAGGGGTTTAGCAATCAGCCCCAGCATTTT; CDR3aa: CASTSKGFSNQPQHF
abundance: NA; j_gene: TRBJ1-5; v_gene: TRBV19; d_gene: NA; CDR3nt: TGTGCCAGTAGCACTGGGTCGAGGGATATCTATCAGCCCCAGCATTTT; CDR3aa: CASSTGSRDIYQPQHF
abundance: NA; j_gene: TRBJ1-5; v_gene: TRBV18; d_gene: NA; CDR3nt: TGTGCCAGCTCACGTGTTGATAGCAATCAGCCCCAGCATTTT; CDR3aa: CASSRVDSNQPQHF
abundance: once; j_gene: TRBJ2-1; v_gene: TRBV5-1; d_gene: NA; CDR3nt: TGCGCCAGCAGCTTGGCTCGCAACAATGAGCAGTTCTTC; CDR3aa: CASSLARNNEQFF